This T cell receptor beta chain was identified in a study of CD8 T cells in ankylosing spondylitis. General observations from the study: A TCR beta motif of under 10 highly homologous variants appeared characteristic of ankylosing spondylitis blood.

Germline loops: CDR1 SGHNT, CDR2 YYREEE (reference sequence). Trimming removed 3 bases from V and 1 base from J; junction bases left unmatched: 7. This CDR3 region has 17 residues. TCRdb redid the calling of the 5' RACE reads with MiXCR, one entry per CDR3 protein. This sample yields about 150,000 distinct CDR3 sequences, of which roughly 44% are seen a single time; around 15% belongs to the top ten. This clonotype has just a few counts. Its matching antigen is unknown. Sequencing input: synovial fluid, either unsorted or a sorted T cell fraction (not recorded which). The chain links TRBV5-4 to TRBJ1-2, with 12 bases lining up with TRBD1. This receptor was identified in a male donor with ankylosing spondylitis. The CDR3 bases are TGTGCCAGCAGCTCCGGGACAGGGGGCCCCCTTAACTATGGCTACACCTTC. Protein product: CASSSGTGGPLNYGYTF.